This T cell receptor (beta chain) was captured by sequencing in a study of blood T cell repertoires in COVID-19. For the study at large: Researchers got acute and convalescent COVID-19 samples from the United States, Italy and Spain. In each case, the material was cDNA or gDNA derived from T cells, B-cell-depleted T cells, or PBMCs.

Trimming removed 8 bases from V and 0 bases from J, with 14 bases in between. This CDR3 is 15 amino acids long. The germline gives CDR1 SGHVS, CDR2 FQNEAQ. Enrollment of patients from Seattle took place during active infection, with longitudinal follow-up. Produced via immunoSEQ multiplex PCR; TCRdb's table is partial and in-frame only. Among roughly 400,000 clones, around 87% were seen once, and the ten largest hold 2.3%. The sample consisted of peripheral blood. The chain joins TRBV7-8 to TRBJ1-3; possible D gene TRBD1, 5 bases. This receptor was taken from a woman aged 55 to 70 with COVID-19, enrolled during active disease. The CDR3 region has the DNA TGTGCCAGCGGTTCCCAGGGTAGCTCTGGAAACACCATATATTTT. Translating gives CASGSQGSSGNTIYF.